The 25 T cell receptor beta chains below were found in one sample sequenced in a study of cytomegalovirus exposure and HLA in healthy donors. The study ran its PCR with 60 Vbeta and 13 Jbeta primers. Clones were sequenced by immunoSEQ multiplex PCR, and TCRdb holds only the in-frame ones, with some missing. The sample holds more than 80,000 clones; 78% are singletons and the top ten take roughly 3.9%. The specimen sequenced was PBMCs. Source of these receptors: a woman aged 40 to 50 in good health and CMV-seropositive.

This clone was recorded once. This chain connects TRBV2 to TRBJ2-1, with D possibly TRBD1 on 5 matching bases. The CDR3 consists of 13 residues. V dropped 7 bases and J dropped 6 bases, with 13 bases sitting between them. CDR1 SNHLY and CDR2 FYNNEI come from the germline V gene. For the CDR3, the DNA is TGTGCCAGCATGTATAGGGGTCTCAATGAGCAGTTCTTC. The encoded protein is CASMYRGLNEQFF.

This rearrangement joins TRBV30 to TRBJ1-5, with 11 bases aligning to TRBD1. J lost 2 bases, V lost 5 bases, and 11 bases had no gene match. This CDR3 is 17 amino acids long. The V gene's germline CDR1 is GTSNPN and CDR2 SVGIG (reference sequence). CDR3 DNA sequence: TGTGCCTGGTCCCGGGACAGGGGGTTTTCTCGCAATCAGCCCCAGCATTTT. Translating it yields CAWSRDRGFSRNQPQHF.

This chain connects TRBV2 to TRBJ1-1, with D unresolved. The CDR3 extends over 12 amino acids. The germline V gene encodes CDR1 SNHLY and CDR2 FYNNEI. Trimming stripped 1 base from V and 7 bases from J, with 7 bases between. CDR3: CASSEGGSEAFF. The DNA for the CDR3 is TGTGCCAGCAGTGAAGGAGGAAGTGAAGCTTTCTTT.

The V gene is TRBV5-8, the J gene TRBJ1-1; 12 bases agree with TRBD1. Trimming cost V 3 bases and J 7 bases; bases outside gene matches: 4. The germline V gene has CDR1 SGHTS and CDR2 YDEGEE. The CDR3 consists of 14 residues. This CDR3 reads CASSWGQGAFEAFF. CDR3 DNA: TGTGCCAGCAGCTGGGGACAGGGGGCGTTTGAAGCTTTCTTT.

This clone was recorded a few times. The V call is TRBV10-3, the J call TRBJ1-1; TRBD1 is a possible D gene (6 bases). Per the germline V gene, CDR1 is ENHRY and CDR2 is SYGVKD. V gave up 6 bases and J gave up 3 bases, with 11 bases separating them. The CDR3 has 13 residues. The CDR3 loop reads CAIRDRQYTEAFF. CDR3 sequence (DNA): TGTGCCATCAGGGACAGACAGTACACTGAAGCTTTCTTT.

This clone was seen once. The V and J genes are TRBV9 and TRBJ2-3; 7 bases align to TRBD2. CDR1 and CDR2 from the germline V gene are SGDLS and YYNGEE. The CDR3 totals 16 residues. The ends lost 0 bases at V and 0 bases at J; junction bases unmatched: 4. CDR3 amino acids: CASSVAAGESTDTQYF. CDR3 sequence (DNA): TGTGCCAGCAGCGTAGCTGCGGGGGAGAGCACAGATACGCAGTATTTT.

A few counts support this clone. The chain couples TRBV18 to TRBJ2-3, with 9 bases aligning to TRBD2. J was trimmed by 2 bases and V by 2 bases; bases with no gene match: 5. Germline CDR1 and CDR2: KGHSH and LQKENI. The CDR3 sequence is 16 residues long. As DNA, the CDR3 is TGTGCCAGCTCACCAATTCCTAGCGGGGCCACAGATACGCAGTATTTT. It is translated as CASSPIPSGATDTQYF.

The gene calls are TRBV28 and TRBJ1-4, with 8 bases aligning to TRBD1. CDR3 size: 15 residues. Per germline, CDR1 MDHEN and CDR2 SYDVKM. V dropped 5 bases and J dropped 5; count of bases not matched to a gene: 7. CDR3 coding DNA: TGTGCCAGCAGTCCCTTGGACAGGGAAAATGAAAAACTGTTTTTT. As protein: CASSPLDRENEKLFF.

The CDR3 coding sequence is TGTGCCAGCAGCTCCGGACTAGCGGGATATCTGGCGAGTGAGCAGTTCTTC. Translated, it gives CASSSGLAGYLASEQFF. The rearrangement uses TRBV5-6 and TRBJ2-1, with 12 bases that match TRBD2. J lost 9 bases, V lost 3 bases, and 13 bases had no gene match. CDR1 is SGHDT and CDR2 is YYEEEE in the germline V gene. CDR3 length: 17 residues.

This clone has only a few counts. Other nucleotide sequences in the sample specify the same CDR3. J is TRBJ2-5 and V is TRBV29-1; TRBD2 matches 11 bases. The CDR3 sequence is 14 residues long. CDR1 and CDR2 (germline): SQVTM, ANQGSEA. Trimming at V came to 7 bases and at J to 5 bases, leaving 9 bases not matched to a gene. The CDR3 DNA follows: TGCAGCGGGACACTAGCGGGAGTGGGGGAGACCCAGTACTTC. Translation: CSGTLAGVGETQYF.

CDR3 loop: CAISESSGRAPRNEQFF. CDR3 in DNA: TGTGCCATCAGTGAGTCTTCTGGCAGGGCCCCTCGGAATGAGCAGTTCTTC. The chain uses TRBV10-3 and TRBJ2-1; perhaps TRBD1 as D (5 bases). Germline V gene lookup returns CDR1 ENHRY and CDR2 SYGVKD. V lost 0 bases and J 7 bases, leaving 19 bases between the germline ends. The length of the CDR3 is 17 residues.

The rearrangement joins TRBV6-1 to TRBJ2-4, with D possibly matching TRBD1 (5 bases). The germline CDR1 and CDR2 sequences are MNHNS and SASEGT. Trimming stripped 5 bases from V and 6 bases from J, with 11 bases between. The CDR3 has 13 residues. CDR3 residues: CASSSGLGNIQYF. Here the CDR3 DNA reads TGTGCCAGCAGTTCAGGGCTGGGAAACATTCAGTACTTC.

DNA for the CDR3: TGTGCCATCAGTGAAGGGGCCGCGTTGAAAGAGACCCAGTACTTC. It is translated as CAISEGAALKETQYF. The chain has TRBV10-3 and TRBJ2-5; possibly TRBD1 for D (5 bases). The CDR3 is 15 residues long. The germline gives CDR1 ENHRY, CDR2 SYGVKD. V was trimmed by 3 bases and J by 3 bases, leaving 14 bases between them.

The chain uses TRBV9 and TRBJ2-5, with 14 bases identical to TRBD2. Per germline, CDR1 SGDLS and CDR2 YYNGEE. The V gene end was trimmed by 0 bases and the J gene end by 4 bases; junction bases not matched to a gene: 5. CDR3 length: 17 amino acids. The CDR3 region has the DNA TGTGCCAGCAGCGTAGCCCCGGGACTAGCGGGAGTAGAGACCCAGTACTTC. It specifies CASSVAPGLAGVETQYF.

The rearrangement uses TRBV4-2 and TRBJ2-1, with D possibly being TRBD2 (6 bases). The V gene lost 4 bases and the J gene lost 0 bases, with 22 bases spanning the gap. The CDR3 is made up of 19 amino acids. Germline V lookup: CDR1 LGHNA, CDR2 YNFKEQ. The CDR3, as DNA: TGTGCCAGCAGCCCGAGAGACCGGGGAGGACTTAGCTCCTACAATGAGCAGTTCTTC. Protein product: CASSPRDRGGLSSYNEQFF.

This chain connects TRBV27 to TRBJ1-5, with D possibly being TRBD1 (5 bases). V gave up 7 bases and J gave up 2 bases, with 15 bases separating them. The CDR3 is 15 amino acids. Germline CDR1 reads MNHEY; CDR2 reads SMNVEV (reference sequence). CDR3 coding DNA: TGTGCCAGCAACCCCGCGGGGGAACGCAATCAGCCCCAGCATTTT. Translated: CASNPAGERNQPQHF.

In its sample, this clone was seen once. For the CDR3, the DNA is TGTGCCTGGAGTGTACTTACAGTTGGGAACACTGAAGCTTTCTTT. Translated: CAWSVLTVGNTEAFF. This chain connects TRBV30 to TRBJ1-1; no clear D. The germline gives CDR1 GTSNPN, CDR2 SVGIG (reference sequence). The CDR3 totals 15 residues. Trimming stripped 0 bases from V and 1 base from J, with 12 bases between.

This clone was picked up a small number of times. The chain uses TRBV9 and TRBJ2-7; 9 bases agree with TRBD2. The CDR3 spans 17 residues. Germline CDR1 SGDLS, CDR2 YYNGEE. The V and J ends lost 0 bases and 0 bases, in that order; junction bases with no gene match: 7. DNA of the CDR3: TGTGCCAGCAGCGTAGAAGCGGGAGGCCGAAGCTCCTACGAGCAGTACTTC. It specifies CASSVEAGGRSSYEQYF.

V gene TRBV27 combines with J gene TRBJ2-7, with D perhaps TRBD1 (6 bases). V was shortened by 11 bases and J by 3 bases, with 20 bases between the two germline ends. CDR3 length equals 14 residues. Germline CDR1 reads MNHEY; CDR2 reads SMNVEV (reference sequence). The CDR3 DNA reads as TGTGCCGGTATTTTACCGGGACACGTCTACGAGCAGTACTTC. It yields the protein CAGILPGHVYEQYF.

This chain connects TRBV7-4 to TRBJ2-7, with 8 bases identical to TRBD2. Germline CDR1 reads SGHVT; CDR2 reads SQSDAQ. The CDR3 is 19 amino acids. The ends lost 1 base at V and 2 bases at J; junction bases unmatched: 16. CDR3 sequence: CASSLVSNKTSGFTYEQYF. The CDR3 coding sequence is TGTGCCAGCAGCTTAGTGTCCAATAAAACTAGCGGCTTCACCTACGAGCAGTACTTC.

This clone was detected a few times. V and J are TRBV5-1 and TRBJ2-1; D may be TRBD2 (6 bases). This CDR3 contains 16 residues. Trimming pared 3 bases from V and 6 bases from J, leaving 19 bases between. Germline values: CDR1 SGHRS, CDR2 YFSETQ. Here the CDR3 DNA reads TGCGCCAGCAGCTCCAGACTAGGCGGGTGGGGCAATGAGCAGTTCTTC. It translates to CASSSRLGGWGNEQFF.

The V and J genes are TRBV5-6 and TRBJ1-4; 7 nucleotides line up with TRBD1. V dropped 0 bases and J dropped 7; count of bases not matched to a gene: 6. CDR1 is SGHDT, CDR2 YYEEEE, per germline. The CDR3 is made up of 15 amino acids. The CDR3, as DNA: TGTGCCAGCAGCTTGGTACAGGGGATCGGTGAAAAACTGTTTTTT. Protein: CASSLVQGIGEKLFF.

This clone appeared a few times. The chain recombines TRBV7-3 with TRBJ2-3; the D is unclear. CDR3 length: 14 amino acids. Per the germline V gene, CDR1 is SGHTA and CDR2 is FQGTGA. V was clipped by 5 bases and J by 0 bases, with 9 bases between them. The CDR3 sequence is CASSPTSSTDTQYF. The CDR3 region has the DNA TGTGCCAGCAGCCCCACATCTAGCACAGATACGCAGTATTTT.

J is TRBJ2-4 and V is TRBV10-3; 8 nucleotides align to TRBD2. The CDR3 covers 18 residues. With 2 bases clipped from V and 0 bases from J, the junction kept 9 bases outside the gene matches. The germline CDR1 and CDR2 sequences are ENHRY and SYGVKD. The CDR3 protein is CAISEVPGLAVAKNIQYF. The CDR3 nucleotides read TGTGCCATCAGTGAGGTCCCCGGACTAGCTGTAGCCAAAAACATTCAGTACTTC.

This sequence joins TRBV4-2 and TRBJ2-5; perhaps TRBD1 as D (6 bases). The CDR3 spans 15 residues. From germline, CDR1 is LGHNA and CDR2 YNFKEQ. V dropped 3 bases and J dropped 1 base, with 12 bases sitting between them. CDR3 nucleotides: TGTGCCAGCAGCCAGTTCCGGGACACCCAAGAGACCCAGTACTTC. Amino acid sequence: CASSQFRDTQETQYF.